The 20 T cell receptor beta chains given below trace back to one sample, sequenced in a study of beta chain features in type 1 diabetes. The investigators reverse transcribed all of the isolated RNA, so they sequenced expressed TCRB transcripts. Data came from immunoSEQ multiplex PCR; TCRdb stores just in-frame clones and leaves some out. Of more than 60,000 clones listed, around three fifths are singletons. The specimen sequenced was Tregs from blood. These receptors all come from a woman between 18 and 29 years old in good health.

This rearrangement joins TRBV5-1 to TRBJ2-1; the match to TRBD1 covers 8 bases. This CDR3 spans 15 amino acids. V trimming: 2 bases; J trimming: 3 bases; junction bases outside the gene matches: 4. CDR1 and CDR2 from the germline V gene are SGHRS and YFSETQ. The CDR3, as DNA: TGCGCCAGCAGCTTTTCAGGACAGGGCTACAATGAGCAGTTCTTC. Translated: CASSFSGQGYNEQFF.

CDR3: CASSEGLAGVYEQYF. Written as DNA, the CDR3 is TGTGCCAGCAGTGAAGGACTAGCGGGTGTCTACGAGCAGTACTTC. V and J are TRBV6-1 and TRBJ2-7, with TRBD2 identical over 10 bases. The germline V gene encodes CDR1 MNHNS and CDR2 SASEGT. The V gene end was trimmed by 1 base and the J gene end by 3 bases; junction bases not matched to a gene: 3. The CDR3 extends over 15 amino acids.

The chain carries TRBV4-1 and TRBJ2-4, with 10 bases aligning to TRBD1. V lost 3 bases to trimming and J lost 8 bases; unmatched junction nucleotides: 10. Germline loops: CDR1 MGHRA, CDR2 YSYEKL. The CDR3 has 16 amino acids. Here the CDR3 DNA reads TGCGCCAGCAGCCAGTCCGGACAGGGGGGAATGGACATTCAGTACTTC. Its translation: CASSQSGQGGMDIQYF.

The chain joins TRBV10-3 to TRBJ1-1, with 10 positions matching TRBD1. Germline lookup yields CDR1 ENHRY and CDR2 SYGVKD. The V and J ends lost 5 bases and 2 bases, in that order; junction bases with no gene match: 5. The CDR3 loop spans 15 amino acids. The CDR3 sequence: CAISPETGGNTEAFF. CDR3 DNA: TGTGCCATCAGTCCCGAGACAGGGGGCAACACTGAAGCTTTCTTT.

V is TRBV7-2 and J is TRBJ1-5; TRBD1 agrees at 9 bases. The CDR3 is 13 amino acids. The germline V gene encodes CDR1 SGHTA and CDR2 FQGNSA. Germline trimming cut 5 bases from V and 5 bases from J; bases unmatched to any gene: 1. The CDR3 loop reads CASSRDRDQPQHF. CDR3 bases: TGTGCCAGCAGCCGGGACAGGGATCAGCCCCAGCATTTT.

About this clone itself: A junction boundary mismatches the germline segment, possibly from a read error. This chain uses TRBV6-1 with TRBJ1-2; D is unclear. This CDR3 region has 17 residues. Germline lookup yields CDR1 MNHNS and CDR2 SASEGT. This CDR3 reads CASSADPTHFQNYGCTF. CDR3 bases: TGTGCCAGCAGTGCGGATCCCACGCACTTTCAAAACTATGGCTGCACCTTC.

This clone was seen a few times. This chain links TRBV30 with TRBJ2-1; TRBD2 aligns across 12 bases. The V gene's germline CDR1 is GTSNPN and CDR2 SVGIG (reference sequence). The CDR3 runs to 15 residues. V was pared by 3 bases and J by 2 bases, with 2 bases of the junction left unmatched. The CDR3 DNA is TGTGCCTGGAGCGGACTAGCGGGGCCCTACAATGAGCAGTTCTTC. Translated: CAWSGLAGPYNEQFF.

The V gene is TRBV6-5, the J gene TRBJ1-2; maybe TRBD1 (6 bases). V was pared by 5 bases and J by 8 bases, with 15 bases between. CDR1 and CDR2 (germline): MNHEY, SVGAGI. This CDR3 region has 13 residues. The CDR3 spells CASSRSRGGGYTF. The CDR3 DNA is TGTGCCAGCAGTCGCTCGAGGGGGGGAGGCTACACCTTC.

The chain recombines TRBV28 with TRBJ1-5; 7 nucleotides align to TRBD1. The germline V gene encodes CDR1 MDHEN and CDR2 SYDVKM. CDR3 length: 14 amino acids. Germline trimming cut 6 bases from V and 7 bases from J; bases unmatched to any gene: 9. CDR3 bases: TGTGCCAGCAGCTCGACAGGGATTGGCCAGCCCCAGCATTTT. The encoded protein is CASSSTGIGQPQHF.

This clone was picked up a small number of times. The V and J genes are TRBV7-8 and TRBJ2-3, with a possible D match to TRBD1 (5 bases). The CDR3 is made up of 14 amino acids. Germline CDR1 reads SGHVS; CDR2 reads FQNEAQ. The V gene lost 5 bases and the J gene lost 2 bases, with 11 bases spanning the gap. CDR3 loop: CASSQGANTDTQYF. The CDR3 DNA sequence: TGTGCCAGCAGCCAAGGGGCCAACACAGATACGCAGTATTTT.

Here the CDR3 reads CAIRGDRGLPLNTEAFF. The CDR3 coding sequence is TGTGCCATCAGGGGGGACAGGGGGCTTCCACTGAACACTGAAGCTTTCTTT. The chain couples TRBV10-3 to TRBJ1-1; TRBD1 aligns across 12 bases. This CDR3 is built from 17 residues. CDR1 and CDR2 from the germline V gene are ENHRY and SYGVKD. After removal of 6 bases from V and 0 bases from J, the junction contained 8 bases not matched to a gene.

This sequence joins TRBV29-1 and TRBJ2-5, with TRBD1 matching 9 bases. CDR3 size: 14 residues. Looked up from germline, CDR1 is SQVTM and CDR2 is ANQGSEA. V was pared by 2 bases and J by 5 bases, with 6 bases of the junction left unmatched. The CDR3 reads CSVEKQGAGETQYF. CDR3 bases: TGCAGCGTTGAAAAACAGGGGGCGGGTGAGACCCAGTACTTC. The variable domain in full, with the rest retrieved from reference TRBV29-1 and TRBJ2-5, is SAVISQKPSRDICQRGTSLTIQCQVDSQVTMMFWYRQQPGQSLTLIATANQGSEATYESGFVIDKFPISRPNLTFSTLTVSNMSPEDSSIYLCSVEKQGAGETQYFGPGTRLLVL.

The chain recombines TRBV18 with TRBJ2-7, with 9 positions matching TRBD2. CDR3 length: 15 residues. Germline V gene data show CDR1 as KGHSH and CDR2 as LQKENI. Trimming cost V 1 base and J 4 bases; bases outside gene matches: 5. The CDR3 DNA sequence: TGTGCCAGCTCACCACAGCGGGAGGCAGGTTACGAGCAGTACTTC. It encodes CASSPQREAGYEQYF. The full variable domain, its missing parts supplied by reference TRBV18 and TRBJ2-7, is NAGVMQNPRHLVRRRGQEARLRCSPMKGHSHVYWYRQLPEEGLKFMVYLQKENIIDESGMPKERFSAEFPKEGPSILRIQQVVRGDSAAYFCASSPQREAGYEQYFGPGTRLTVT.

This clone qualifies as medium-sized (0.01 to 0.1%). The rearrangement uses TRBV19 and TRBJ1-1; TRBD1 agrees at 12 bases. The CDR3 covers 20 residues. The V segment lost 5 bases and the J segment 0 bases; nucleotides outside the gene matches: 16. Germline V CDR1 and CDR2: LNHDA, SQIVND (reference sequence). The DNA for the CDR3 is TGTGCCAGTAGTCCCCGGGGGGACAGGGGGCATCCATCTCTGAACACTGAAGCTTTCTTT. Translating it yields CASSPRGDRGHPSLNTEAFF.

The table lists this clone with a few counts. V and J are TRBV4-1 and TRBJ2-7; 12 bases map to TRBD2. Germline assignment: CDR1 MGHRA and CDR2 YSYEKL. The CDR3 contains 16 residues. The J segment lost 6 bases and the V segment lost 4 bases, leaving 10 bases of the junction unmatched. The CDR3 nucleotides are TGCGCCAGCAGCCTTTCCAGGACTAGCGGGATTTCCGAGCAGTACTTC. Protein: CASSLSRTSGISEQYF.

The V and J genes are TRBV27 and TRBJ2-5; a weak D match, TRBD2 (5 bases). CDR1 MNHEY and CDR2 SMNVEV come from the germline V gene (reference sequence). V gave up 0 bases and J gave up 3 bases, with 8 bases separating them. This CDR3 spans 14 amino acids. CDR3 coding DNA: TGTGCCAGCAGTTTATCGGGGAGAAAAGAGACCCAGTACTTC. The encoded protein is CASSLSGRKETQYF.

This chain uses TRBV29-1 with TRBJ1-1, with 10 nucleotides matching TRBD1. The CDR3 covers 13 residues. Germline V CDR1 and CDR2: SQVTM, ANQGSEA. Trimming removed 5 bases from V and 8 bases from J; junction bases left unmatched: 8. CDR3 region: CSVLGQGIREAFF. The CDR3 nucleotides read TGCAGCGTTCTGGGACAGGGGATACGAGAAGCTTTCTTT.

This rearrangement joins TRBV27 to TRBJ1-1, with 7 bases lining up with TRBD1. Germline loops: CDR1 MNHEY, CDR2 SMNVEV (reference sequence). The length of the CDR3 is 12 residues. V was pared by 5 bases and J by 7 bases, with 4 bases of the junction left unmatched. The CDR3 bases are TGTGCCAGCAGTCACCGGGACAGTGAAGCTTTCTTT. Its protein product is CASSHRDSEAFF.

The chain employs TRBV7-8 and TRBJ2-5; perhaps TRBD1 as D (6 bases). This CDR3 has 15 residues. V lost 10 bases and J lost 5, with 23 bases in between. CDR1 SGHVS and CDR2 FQNEAQ come from the germline V gene. The CDR3 region is CATNSAGARGETQYF. In nucleotides, the CDR3 is TGTGCCACCAATTCGGCAGGGGCCCGTGGGGAGACCCAGTACTTC.

The chain employs TRBV4-2 and TRBJ1-6; TRBD1 aligns across 8 bases. The CDR3 has 19 residues. The ends lost 3 bases at V and 9 bases at J; junction bases unmatched: 19. Germline V gives CDR1 LGHNA, CDR2 YNFKEQ. The CDR3 is CASSQNDRGRAAVGSPLHF. The CDR3 region has the DNA TGTGCCAGCAGCCAGAACGACAGGGGACGCGCGGCTGTCGGTTCACCCCTCCACTTT.